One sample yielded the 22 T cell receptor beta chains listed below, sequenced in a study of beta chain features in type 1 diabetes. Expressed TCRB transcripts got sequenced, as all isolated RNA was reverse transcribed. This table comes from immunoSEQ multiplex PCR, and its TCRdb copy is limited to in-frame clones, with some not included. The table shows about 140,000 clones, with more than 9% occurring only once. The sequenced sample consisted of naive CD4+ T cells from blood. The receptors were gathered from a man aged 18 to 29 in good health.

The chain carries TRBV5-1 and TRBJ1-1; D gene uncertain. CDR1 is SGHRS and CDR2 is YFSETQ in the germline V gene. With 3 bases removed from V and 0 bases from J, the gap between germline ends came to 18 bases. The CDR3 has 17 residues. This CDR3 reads CASSSQPLTEMNTEAFF. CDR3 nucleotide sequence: TGCGCCAGCAGCTCCCAACCCTTAACAGAAATGAACACTGAAGCTTTCTTT.

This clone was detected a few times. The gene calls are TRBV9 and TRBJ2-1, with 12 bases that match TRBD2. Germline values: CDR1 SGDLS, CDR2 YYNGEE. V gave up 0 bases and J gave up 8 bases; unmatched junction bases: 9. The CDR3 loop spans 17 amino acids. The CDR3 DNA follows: TGTGCCAGCAGCGTAGGGCCTAGCGGGGGGGCCGTGCATGAGCAGTTCTTC. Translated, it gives CASSVGPSGGAVHEQFF.

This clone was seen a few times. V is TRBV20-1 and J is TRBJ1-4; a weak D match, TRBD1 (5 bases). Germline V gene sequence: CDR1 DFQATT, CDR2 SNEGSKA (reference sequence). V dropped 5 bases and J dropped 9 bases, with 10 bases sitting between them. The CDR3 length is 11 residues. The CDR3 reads CSAVRVKKLFF. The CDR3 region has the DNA TGCAGTGCTGTCAGGGTGAAAAAACTGTTTTTT.

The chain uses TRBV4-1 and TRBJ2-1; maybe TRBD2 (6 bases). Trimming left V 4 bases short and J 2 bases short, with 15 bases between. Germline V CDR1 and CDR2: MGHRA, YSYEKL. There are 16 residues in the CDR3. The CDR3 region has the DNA TGCGCCAGCAGCCCCTCACGACTAGTAACCTACAATGAGCAGTTCTTC. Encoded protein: CASSPSRLVTYNEQFF.

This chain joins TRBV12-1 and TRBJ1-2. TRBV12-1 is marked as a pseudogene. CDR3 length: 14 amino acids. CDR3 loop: CASSFAPGMDGYTF. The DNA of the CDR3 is TGTGCCAGCAGCTTTGCGCCGGGAATGGATGGCTACACCTTC.

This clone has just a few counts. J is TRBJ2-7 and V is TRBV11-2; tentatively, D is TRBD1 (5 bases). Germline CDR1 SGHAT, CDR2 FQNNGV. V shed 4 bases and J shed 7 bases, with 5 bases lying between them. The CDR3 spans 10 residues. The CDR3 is CASSSGEQYF. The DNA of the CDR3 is TGTGCCAGCAGCTCAGGGGAGCAGTACTTC. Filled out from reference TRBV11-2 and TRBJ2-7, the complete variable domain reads EAGVAQSPRYKIIEKRQSVAFWCNPISGHATLYWYQQILGQGPKLLIQFQNNGVVDDSQLPKDRFSAERLKGVDSTLKIQPAKLEDSAVYLCASSSGEQYFGPGTRLTVT.

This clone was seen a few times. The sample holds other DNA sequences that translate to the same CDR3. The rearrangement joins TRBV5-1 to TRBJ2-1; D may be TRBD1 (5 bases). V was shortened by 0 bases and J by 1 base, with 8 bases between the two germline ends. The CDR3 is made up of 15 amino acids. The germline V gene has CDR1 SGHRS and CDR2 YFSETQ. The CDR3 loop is CASSLEAGSYNEQFF. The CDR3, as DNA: TGCGCCAGCAGCTTGGAGGCAGGGTCCTACAATGAGCAGTTCTTC.

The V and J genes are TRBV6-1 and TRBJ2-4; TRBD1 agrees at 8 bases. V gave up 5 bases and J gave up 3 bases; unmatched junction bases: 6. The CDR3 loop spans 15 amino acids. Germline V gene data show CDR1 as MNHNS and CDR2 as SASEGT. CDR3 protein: CASSSQGAGKNIQYF. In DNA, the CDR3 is TGTGCCAGCAGTTCTCAGGGGGCCGGCAAAAACATTCAGTACTTC.

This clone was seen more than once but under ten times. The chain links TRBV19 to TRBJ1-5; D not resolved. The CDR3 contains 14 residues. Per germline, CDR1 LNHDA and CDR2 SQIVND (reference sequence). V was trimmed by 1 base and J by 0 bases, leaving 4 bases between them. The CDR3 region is CASSIADSNQPQHF. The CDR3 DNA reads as TGTGCCAGTAGTATAGCAGATAGCAATCAGCCCCAGCATTTT.

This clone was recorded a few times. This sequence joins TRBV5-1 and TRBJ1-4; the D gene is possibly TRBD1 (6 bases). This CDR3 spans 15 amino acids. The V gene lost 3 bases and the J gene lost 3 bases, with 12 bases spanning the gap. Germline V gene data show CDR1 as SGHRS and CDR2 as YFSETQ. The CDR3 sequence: CASSSTGSPNEKLFF. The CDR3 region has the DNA TGCGCCAGCAGCTCAACAGGGTCCCCTAATGAAAAACTGTTTTTT. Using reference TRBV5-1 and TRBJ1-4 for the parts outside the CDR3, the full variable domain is KAGVTQTPRYLIKTRGQQVTLSCSPISGHRSVSWYQQTPGQGLQFLFEYFSETQRNKGNFPGRFSGRQFSNSRSEMNVSTLELGDSALYLCASSSTGSPNEKLFFGSGTQLSVL.

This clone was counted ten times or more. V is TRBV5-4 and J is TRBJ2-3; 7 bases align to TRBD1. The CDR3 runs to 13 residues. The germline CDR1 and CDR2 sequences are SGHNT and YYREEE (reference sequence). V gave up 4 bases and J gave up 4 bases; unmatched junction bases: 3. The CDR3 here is CASSITGADTQYF. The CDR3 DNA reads TGTGCCAGCAGCATAACAGGGGCAGATACGCAGTATTTT.

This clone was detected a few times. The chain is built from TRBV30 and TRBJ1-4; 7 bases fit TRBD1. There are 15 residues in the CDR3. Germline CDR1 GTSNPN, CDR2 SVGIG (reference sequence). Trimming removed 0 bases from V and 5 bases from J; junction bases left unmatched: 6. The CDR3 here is CAWSVATGVNEKLFF. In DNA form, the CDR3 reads TGTGCCTGGAGTGTAGCCACAGGGGTAAATGAAAAACTGTTTTTT.

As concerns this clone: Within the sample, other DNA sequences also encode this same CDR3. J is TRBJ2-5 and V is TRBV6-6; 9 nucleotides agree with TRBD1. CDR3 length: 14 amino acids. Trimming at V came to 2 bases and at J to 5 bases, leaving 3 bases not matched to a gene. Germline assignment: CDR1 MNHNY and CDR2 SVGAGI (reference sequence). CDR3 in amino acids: CASSYPDRGETQYF. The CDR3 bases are TGTGCCAGCAGTTACCCGGACAGGGGCGAGACCCAGTACTTC.

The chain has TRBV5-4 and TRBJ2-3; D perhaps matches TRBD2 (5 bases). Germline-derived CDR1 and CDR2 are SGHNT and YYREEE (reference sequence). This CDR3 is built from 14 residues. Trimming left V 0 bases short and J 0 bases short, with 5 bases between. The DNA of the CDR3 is TGTGCCAGCAGCTTGGGGACTAGCACAGATACGCAGTATTTT. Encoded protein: CASSLGTSTDTQYF.

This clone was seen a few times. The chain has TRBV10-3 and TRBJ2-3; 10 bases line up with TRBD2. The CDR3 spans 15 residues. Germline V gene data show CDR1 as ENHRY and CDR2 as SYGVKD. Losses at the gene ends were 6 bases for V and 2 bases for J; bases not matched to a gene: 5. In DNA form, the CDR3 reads TGTGCCATCAGCTTACTAGCGGGGTACACAGATACGCAGTATTTT. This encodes CAISLLAGYTDTQYF.

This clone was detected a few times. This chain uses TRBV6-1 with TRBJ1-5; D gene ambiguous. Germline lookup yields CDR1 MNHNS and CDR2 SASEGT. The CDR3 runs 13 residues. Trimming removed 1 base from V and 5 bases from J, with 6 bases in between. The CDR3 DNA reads TGTGCCAGCAGTGAAGGCTATTATCAGCCCCAGCATTTT. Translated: CASSEGYYQPQHF.

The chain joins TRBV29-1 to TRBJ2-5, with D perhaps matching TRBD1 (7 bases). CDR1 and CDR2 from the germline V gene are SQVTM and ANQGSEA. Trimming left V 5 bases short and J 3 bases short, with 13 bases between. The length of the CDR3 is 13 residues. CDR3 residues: CSVSGGTEETQYF. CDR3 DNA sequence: TGCAGCGTTAGTGGAGGGACAGAAGAGACCCAGTACTTC.

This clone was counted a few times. The CDR3 sequence: CASSRGNEQFF. The CDR3 DNA follows: TGTGCCAGCAGCAGAGGAAATGAGCAGTTCTTC. The chain has TRBV27 and TRBJ2-1, with D unresolved. This CDR3 has 11 amino acids. Trimming left V 6 bases short and J 7 bases short, with 7 bases between. Germline V gives CDR1 MNHEY, CDR2 SMNVEV (reference sequence).

CDR3 nucleotides: TGTGCCAGCAGCGTTACTAGCGGGGGGGGCATCAGTGAGCAGTTCTTC. It yields the protein CASSVTSGGGISEQFF. The J gene is TRBJ2-1, the V gene TRBV9; 13 bases line up with TRBD2. V trimming: 2 bases; J trimming: 9 bases; junction bases outside the gene matches: 8. The CDR3 has 16 amino acids. The germline gives CDR1 SGDLS, CDR2 YYNGEE. Using reference TRBV9 and TRBJ2-1 for the parts outside the CDR3, the full variable domain is DSGVTQTPKHLITATGQRVTLRCSPRSGDLSVYWYQQSLDQGLQFLIQYYNGEERAKGNILERFSAQQFPDLHSELNLSSLELGDSALYFCASSVTSGGGISEQFFGPGTRLTVL.

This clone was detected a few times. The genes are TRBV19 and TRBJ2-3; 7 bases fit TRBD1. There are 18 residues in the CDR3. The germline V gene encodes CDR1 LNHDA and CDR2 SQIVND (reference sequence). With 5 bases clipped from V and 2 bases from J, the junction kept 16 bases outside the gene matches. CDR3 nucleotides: TGTGCCAGTAGTCCCCAAGGGGGCGGCGTCGCAAACACAGATACGCAGTATTTT. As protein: CASSPQGGGVANTDTQYF.

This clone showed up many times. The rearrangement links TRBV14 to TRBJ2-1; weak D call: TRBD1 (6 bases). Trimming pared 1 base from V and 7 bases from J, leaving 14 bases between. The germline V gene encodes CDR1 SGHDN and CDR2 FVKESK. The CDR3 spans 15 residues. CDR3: CASSQVFGTPNEQFF. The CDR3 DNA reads TGTGCCAGCAGCCAAGTATTCGGGACACCTAATGAGCAGTTCTTC.

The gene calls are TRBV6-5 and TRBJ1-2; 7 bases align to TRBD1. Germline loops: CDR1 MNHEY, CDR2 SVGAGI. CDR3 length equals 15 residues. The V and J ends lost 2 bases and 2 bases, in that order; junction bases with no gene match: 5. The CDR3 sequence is CASSYQGQMNYGYTF. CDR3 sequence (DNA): TGTGCCAGCAGTTACCAGGGACAGATGAACTATGGCTACACCTTC.